This note documents a single T cell receptor beta chain sequence. TCRdb keeps only in-frame clones here, not all; method: immunoSEQ multiplex PCR. The table records over 2 million clones, 95% of them present only once. This sample is drawn from a study of shared clonotypes between healthy human individuals. About the study: Ranging from 18 to 49 in age, donors were a couple of women and three men. Each donor contributed plates that comprised three CD4 naive, three CD4 memory, two CD8 naive and one CD8 memory.

J gave up 6 bases and V 6 bases, and 3 bases lay outside the gene matches. The CDR3 contains 14 residues. The germline gives CDR1 SNHLY, CDR2 FYNNEI. The sequence came from a young man in good health. V and J are TRBV2 and TRBJ2-7, with 15 bases aligning to TRBD2. The sequenced sample consisted of naive CD4+ T cells sorted from blood. Subset indicated: CD45RA+ positively selected. This CDR3 reads CASRGLAGGSEQYF. CDR3 sequence (DNA): TGTGCCAGCAGAGGACTAGCGGGAGGGAGCGAGCAGTACTTC.